The rows below give T cell receptor beta chains drawn from one sample of a study of cytotoxic CD8 clonotypes in ibrutinib-treated CLL. The assay was immunoSEQ multiplex PCR, and TCRdb's table has in-frame clones only and misses some. Among approximately 150,000 clones, about 80% were seen once, and the ten largest hold approximately 27%. The source material was PBMCs, sampled after 12 months of ibrutinib treatment. Receptors were obtained from a human donor with chronic lymphocytic leukemia. CDR3s include the opening cysteine and the closing phenylalanine or tryptophan.

TRBJ1-2 TRBV13 CASSLGSGGLDYGYTF
TRBJ1-4 TRBV28 CASRYGQNNEKLFF
TRBJ2-7 TRBV4-2 CASSQELTGTGGYEQYF
TRBJ2-1 TRBV4-3 CASSQVGTGDEQFF
TRBJ1-4 TRBV7-8 CASSPRRAATNEKLFF
TRBJ2-7 TRBV7-3 CASSLGGFGVGAYEQYF
TRBJ2-7 TRBV11-3 CASSLETGTGGSYEQYF
TRBJ1-4 TRBV5-8 CASSLVVSGQSYNEKLFF
TRBJ2-4 TRBV27 CASSLPGLAKNIQYF
TRBJ2-3 TRBV6-5 CASTLAGGRSDTQYF
TRBJ2-2 TRBV14 CASSQLAGLNTGELFF
TRBJ1-5 TRBV5-8 CASGRTIYSNQPQHF
TRBJ2-5 TRBV11-3 CASSLTGGKTQYF
TRBJ1-5 TRBV19 CASRPLGGDQPQHF
TRBJ2-1 TRBV2 CASRRLDNEQFF
TRBJ2-3 TRBV30 CAWRLASTDTQYF
TRBJ1-1 TRBV5-1 CASSLDQGLEAFF
TRBJ2-7 TRBV9 CASSVSGGTDYEQYF
TRBJ2-1 TRBV18 CASSPRENNEQFF
TRBJ2-2 TRBV11-2 CASMGGLGTKELFF